This entry features one T cell receptor beta chain sequence. The sample comes from a study of blood T cell repertoires in COVID-19. Repertoires were generated with immunoSEQ multiplex PCR, while TCRdb's copy carries only in-frame clones and drops some. The data show about 220,000 clones, about nine tenths seen once. In germline, CDR1 is LNHDA, CDR2 SQIVND (reference sequence). This CDR3 contains 15 residues. Unmatched junction bases numbered 1, after V lost 3 bases and J lost 4 bases. This chain links TRBV19 with TRBJ2-1, with 12 bases fitting TRBD2. The receptor was derived from a man between 35 and 55 years old with acute or convalescent COVID-19. Sequenced input: peripheral blood. The CDR3 nucleotides read TGTGCCAGTAGTATGGGACTAGCGGGTTACAATGAGCAGTTCTTC. This gives the protein CASSMGLAGYNEQFF.